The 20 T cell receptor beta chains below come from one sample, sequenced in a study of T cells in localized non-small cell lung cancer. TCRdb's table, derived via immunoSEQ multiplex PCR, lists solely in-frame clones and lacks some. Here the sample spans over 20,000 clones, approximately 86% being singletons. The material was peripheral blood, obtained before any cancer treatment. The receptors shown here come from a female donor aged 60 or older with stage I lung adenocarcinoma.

The CDR3 DNA reads as TGTGCCAGCAGCCAGGGACAGAATCAGCCCCAGCATTTT. Its translation: CASSQGQNQPQHF. The chain links TRBV14 to TRBJ1-5; 7 positions agree with TRBD1. CDR1 is SGHDN and CDR2 is FVKESK in the germline V gene. Trimming took 3 bases from V and 4 from J; bases not matched to a gene: 0. The CDR3 extends over 13 amino acids.

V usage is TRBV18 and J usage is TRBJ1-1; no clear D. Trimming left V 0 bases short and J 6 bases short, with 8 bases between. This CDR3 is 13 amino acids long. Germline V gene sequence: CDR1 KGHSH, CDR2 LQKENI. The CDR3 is CASSPPGTAEAFF. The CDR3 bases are TGTGCCAGCTCACCACCGGGCACCGCTGAAGCTTTCTTT.

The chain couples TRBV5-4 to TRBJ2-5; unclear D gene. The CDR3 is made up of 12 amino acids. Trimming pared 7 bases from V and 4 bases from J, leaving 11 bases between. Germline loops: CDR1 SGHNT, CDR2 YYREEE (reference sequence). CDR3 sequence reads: CASYPRGETQYF. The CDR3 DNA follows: TGTGCCAGCTATCCCCGAGGAGAGACCCAGTACTTC.

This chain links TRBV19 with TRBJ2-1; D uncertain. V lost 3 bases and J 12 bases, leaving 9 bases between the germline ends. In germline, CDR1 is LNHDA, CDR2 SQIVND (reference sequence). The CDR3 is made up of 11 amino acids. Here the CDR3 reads CASSMYQVQFF. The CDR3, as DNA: TGTGCCAGTAGTATGTACCAGGTGCAGTTCTTC.

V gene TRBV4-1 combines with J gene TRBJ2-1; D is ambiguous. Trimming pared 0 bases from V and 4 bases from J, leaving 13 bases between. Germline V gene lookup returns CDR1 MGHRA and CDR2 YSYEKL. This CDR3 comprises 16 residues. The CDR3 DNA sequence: TGCGCCAGCAGCCAAGAGGCGCCAGGCTCTTACAATGAGCAGTTCTTC. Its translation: CASSQEAPGSYNEQFF.

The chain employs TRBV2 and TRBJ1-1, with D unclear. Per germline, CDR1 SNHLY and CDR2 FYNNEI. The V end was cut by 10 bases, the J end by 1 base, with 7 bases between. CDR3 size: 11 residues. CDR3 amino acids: CATRKNTEAFF. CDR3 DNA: TGTGCCACCAGGAAGAACACTGAAGCTTTCTTT.

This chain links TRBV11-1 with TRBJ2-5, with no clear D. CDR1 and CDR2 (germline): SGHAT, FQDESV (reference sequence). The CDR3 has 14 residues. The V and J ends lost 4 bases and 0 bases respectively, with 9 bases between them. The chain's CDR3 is CASSSRLYQETQYF. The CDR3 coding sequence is TGTGCCAGCAGCTCCCGACTGTACCAAGAGACCCAGTACTTC.

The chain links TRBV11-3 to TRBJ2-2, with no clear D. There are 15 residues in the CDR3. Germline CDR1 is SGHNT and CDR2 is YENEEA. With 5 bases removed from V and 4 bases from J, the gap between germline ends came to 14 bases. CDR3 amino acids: CASSPTSVGTGELFF. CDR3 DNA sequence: TGTGCCAGCAGCCCCACCTCGGTTGGCACCGGGGAGCTGTTTTTT.

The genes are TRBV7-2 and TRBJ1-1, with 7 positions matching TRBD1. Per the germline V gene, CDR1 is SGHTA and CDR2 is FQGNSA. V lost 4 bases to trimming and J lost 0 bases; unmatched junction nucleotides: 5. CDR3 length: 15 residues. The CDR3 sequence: CASSSNRGMNTEAFF. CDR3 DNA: TGTGCCAGCAGCTCCAACAGGGGCATGAACACTGAAGCTTTCTTT.

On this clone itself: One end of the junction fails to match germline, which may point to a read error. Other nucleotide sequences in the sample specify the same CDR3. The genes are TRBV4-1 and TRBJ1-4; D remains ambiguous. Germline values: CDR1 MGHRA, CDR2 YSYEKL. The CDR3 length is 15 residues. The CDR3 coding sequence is TGTGCCAGCAGCCCGAACGGGGCAACTAATGAAAAACTGTTTTTT. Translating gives CASSPNGATNEKLFF.

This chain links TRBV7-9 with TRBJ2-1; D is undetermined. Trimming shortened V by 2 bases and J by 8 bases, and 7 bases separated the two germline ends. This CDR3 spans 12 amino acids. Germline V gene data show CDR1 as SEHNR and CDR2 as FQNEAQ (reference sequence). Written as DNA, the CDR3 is TGTGCCAGCAGCTTATTAGGGTATGAGCAGTTCTTC. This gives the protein CASSLLGYEQFF.

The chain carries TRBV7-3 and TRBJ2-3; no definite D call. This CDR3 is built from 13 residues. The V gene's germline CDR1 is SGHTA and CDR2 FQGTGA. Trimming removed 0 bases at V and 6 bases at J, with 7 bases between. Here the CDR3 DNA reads TGTGCCAGCAGCTTAACTACCTGGGATACGCAGTATTTT. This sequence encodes CASSLTTWDTQYF.

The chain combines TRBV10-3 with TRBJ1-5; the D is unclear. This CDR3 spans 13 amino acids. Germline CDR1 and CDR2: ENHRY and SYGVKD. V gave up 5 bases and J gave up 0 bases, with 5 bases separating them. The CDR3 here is CAISSGSNQPQHF. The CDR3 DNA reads TGTGCCATCAGTTCAGGTAGCAATCAGCCCCAGCATTTT.

DNA for the CDR3: TGTGCCACCCCCCCCCGGGACAGGGGACTGAATCAGCCCCAGCATTTT. It codes for CATPPRDRGLNQPQHF. V gene TRBV10-3 combines with J gene TRBJ1-5; 10 positions match TRBD1. With 10 bases clipped from V and 4 bases from J, the junction kept 13 bases outside the gene matches. The CDR3 is 16 amino acids. Germline lookup yields CDR1 ENHRY and CDR2 SYGVKD.

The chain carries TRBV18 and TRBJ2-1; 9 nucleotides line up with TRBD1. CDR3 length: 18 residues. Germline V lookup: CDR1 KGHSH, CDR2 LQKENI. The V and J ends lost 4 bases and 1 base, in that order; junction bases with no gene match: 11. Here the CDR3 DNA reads TGTGCCAGCTCACTCGACTTGACGGGACAGGGTTCCTACAATGAGCAGTTCTTC. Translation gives CASSLDLTGQGSYNEQFF.

The CDR3 loop reads CASSLAGQGAVDEQYF. CDR3 sequence (DNA): TGTGCCAGCAGCTTAGCCGGACAGGGGGCCGTGGACGAGCAGTACTTC. The rearrangement links TRBV11-2 to TRBJ2-7; 11 positions agree with TRBD1. From germline, CDR1 is SGHAT and CDR2 FQNNGV. V trimming: 1 base; J trimming: 5 bases; junction bases outside the gene matches: 7. CDR3 length: 16 amino acids.

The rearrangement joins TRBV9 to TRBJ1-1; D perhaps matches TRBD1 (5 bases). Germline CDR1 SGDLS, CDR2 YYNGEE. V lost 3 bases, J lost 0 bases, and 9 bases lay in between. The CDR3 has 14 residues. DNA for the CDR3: TGTGCCAGCAGCGGACTACAGGTGAACACTGAAGCTTTCTTT. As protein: CASSGLQVNTEAFF.

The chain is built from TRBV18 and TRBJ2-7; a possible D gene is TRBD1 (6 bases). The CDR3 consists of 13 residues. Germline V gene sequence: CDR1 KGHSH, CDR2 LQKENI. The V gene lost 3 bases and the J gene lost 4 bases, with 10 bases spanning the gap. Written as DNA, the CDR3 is TGTGCCAGCTCACCTCAGGGGAAATACGAGCAGTACTTC. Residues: CASSPQGKYEQYF.

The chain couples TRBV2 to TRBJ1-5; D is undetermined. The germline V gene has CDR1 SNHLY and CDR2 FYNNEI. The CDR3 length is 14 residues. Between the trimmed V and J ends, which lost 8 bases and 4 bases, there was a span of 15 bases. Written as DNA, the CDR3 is TGTGCCAGCGGAGAACAGAAACTGAATCAGCCCCAGCATTTT. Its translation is CASGEQKLNQPQHF.

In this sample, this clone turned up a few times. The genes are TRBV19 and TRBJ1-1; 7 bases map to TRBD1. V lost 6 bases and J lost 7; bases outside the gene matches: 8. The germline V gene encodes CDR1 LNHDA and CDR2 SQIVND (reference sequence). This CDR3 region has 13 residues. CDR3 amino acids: CASSSTGWGEAFF. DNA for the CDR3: TGTGCCAGTAGCTCGACAGGGTGGGGTGAAGCTTTCTTT.